This record covers a single T cell receptor beta chain. Patients selected for sequencing had displayed CD8+CD57+ cell expansion by flow cytometry. The data stem from a study of CD8+CD57+ T cells in acquired aplastic anemia. Profiles of TCR beta VDJ and CDR3 were generated from a genomic DNA template. MiXCR, run by TCRdb on the reads, gives a single entry per CDR3 protein. The data hold around 80,000 distinct CDR3 sequences, with less than 85% observed a single time. Per the germline V gene, CDR1 is LGHNA and CDR2 is YNFKEQ. The CDR3 extends over 16 amino acids. V lost 0 bases to trimming and J lost 4 bases, with 15 bases between them.

The sequence came from a human donor with aplastic anemia. V gene TRBV4-2 combines with J gene TRBJ1-1, with TRBD1 as a possible D gene (5 bases). Sequencing was performed on sorted CD4+, CD8+, or CD8+CD57+ T cells (not recorded which) from PBMCs. This CDR3 reads CASSQDLQGRLTEAFF. CDR3 nucleotides: TGTGCCAGCAGCCAAGATCTGCAGGGAAGGCTCACTGAAGCTTTCTTT.